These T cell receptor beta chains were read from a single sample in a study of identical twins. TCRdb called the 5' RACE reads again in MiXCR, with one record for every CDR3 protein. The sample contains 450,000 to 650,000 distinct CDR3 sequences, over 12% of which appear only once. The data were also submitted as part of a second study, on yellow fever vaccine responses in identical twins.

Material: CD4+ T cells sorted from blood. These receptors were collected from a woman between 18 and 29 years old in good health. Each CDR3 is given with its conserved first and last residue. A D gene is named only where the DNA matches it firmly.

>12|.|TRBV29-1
CSVGSAQETQYF
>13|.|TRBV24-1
CATSDPPEDTQYF
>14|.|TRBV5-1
CASSPSVGDNEQFF
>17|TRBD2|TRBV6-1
CASSEAGGLAGVGEQYF
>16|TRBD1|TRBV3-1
CASSQARTGVIGELFF
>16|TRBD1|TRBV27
CASRSDRGTAYNEQFF
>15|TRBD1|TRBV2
CASKGTALGVPEAFF
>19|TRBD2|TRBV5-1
CASSPVTSGGAAGANVLTF
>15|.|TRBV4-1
CASSQEGRGGYEQYF
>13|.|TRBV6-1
CASRGVVGEKLFF
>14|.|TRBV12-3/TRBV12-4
CASSLDSITGELFF
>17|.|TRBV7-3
CASSLRQAGSRTDTQYF
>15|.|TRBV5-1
CASSLMVGTGNEQFF
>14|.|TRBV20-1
CSARSPGLNYEQYF
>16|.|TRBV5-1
CASSLGLDSGANVLTF
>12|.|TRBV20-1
CSARSSGNTIYF
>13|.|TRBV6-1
CASRGEARNEQFF
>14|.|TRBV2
CASSGSPGTGELFF
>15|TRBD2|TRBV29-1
CSVPTSGSSTDTQYF
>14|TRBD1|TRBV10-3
CAISEDRGSYEQYF
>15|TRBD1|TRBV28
CASSPSTGLAYEQYF
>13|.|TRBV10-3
CAIRGQENSPLHF
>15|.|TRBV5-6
CASSLGPSLGNEQFF
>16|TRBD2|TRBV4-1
CASSPGTGLSTDTQYF
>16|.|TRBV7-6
CASSLAPQDSGNTIYF
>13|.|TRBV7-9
CASQKAGPYEQYF
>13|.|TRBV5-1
CASSPGGFGEQYF
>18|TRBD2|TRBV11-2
CASSSRTSVLANTGELFF
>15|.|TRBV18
CASSPNSAAQETQYF
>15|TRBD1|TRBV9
CASSRGQGIDSPLHF
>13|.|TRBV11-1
CASSWTDRDEQYF
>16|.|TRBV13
CASSLGLHRSYNEQFF
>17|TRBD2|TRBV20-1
CSASPIPAGGRLGEQFF